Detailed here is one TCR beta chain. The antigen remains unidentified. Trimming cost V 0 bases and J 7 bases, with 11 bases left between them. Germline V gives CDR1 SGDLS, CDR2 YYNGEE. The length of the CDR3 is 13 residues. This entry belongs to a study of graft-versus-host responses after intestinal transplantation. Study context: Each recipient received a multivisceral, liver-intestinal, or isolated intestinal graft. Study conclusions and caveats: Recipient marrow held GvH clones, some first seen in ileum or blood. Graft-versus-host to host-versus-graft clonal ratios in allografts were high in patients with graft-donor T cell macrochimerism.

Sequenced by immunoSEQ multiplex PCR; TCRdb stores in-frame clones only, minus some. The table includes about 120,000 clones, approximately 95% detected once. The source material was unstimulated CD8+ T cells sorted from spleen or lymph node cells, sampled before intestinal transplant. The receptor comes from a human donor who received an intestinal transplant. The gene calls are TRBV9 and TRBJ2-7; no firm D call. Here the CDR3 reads CASSVGGATEQYF. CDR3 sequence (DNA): TGTGCCAGCAGCGTAGGAGGAGCGACTGAGCAGTACTTC.